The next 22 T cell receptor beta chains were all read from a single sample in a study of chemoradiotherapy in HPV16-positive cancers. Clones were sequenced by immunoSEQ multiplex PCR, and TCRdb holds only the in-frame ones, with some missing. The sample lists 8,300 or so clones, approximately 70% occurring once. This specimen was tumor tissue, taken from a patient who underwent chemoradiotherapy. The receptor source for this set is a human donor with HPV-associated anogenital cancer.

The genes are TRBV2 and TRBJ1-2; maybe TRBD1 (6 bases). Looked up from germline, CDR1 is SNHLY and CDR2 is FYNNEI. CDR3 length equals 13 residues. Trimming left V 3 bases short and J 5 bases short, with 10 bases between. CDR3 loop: CASSEDSSYGYTF. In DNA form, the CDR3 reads TGTGCCAGCAGTGAGGACAGCTCTTATGGCTACACCTTC.

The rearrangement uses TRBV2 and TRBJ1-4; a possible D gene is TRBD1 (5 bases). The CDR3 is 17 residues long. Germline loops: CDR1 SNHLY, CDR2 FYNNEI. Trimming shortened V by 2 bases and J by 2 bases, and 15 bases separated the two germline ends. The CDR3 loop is CASSEFGQGGTNEKLFF. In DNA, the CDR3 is TGTGCCAGCAGTGAATTCGGTCAGGGTGGCACTAATGAAAAACTGTTTTTT.

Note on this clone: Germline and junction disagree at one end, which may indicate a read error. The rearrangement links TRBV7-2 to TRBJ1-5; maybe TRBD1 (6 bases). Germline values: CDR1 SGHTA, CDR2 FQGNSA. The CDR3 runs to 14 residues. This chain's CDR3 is CASSFREGDQPQHF. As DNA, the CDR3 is TGTGCCAGCAGTTTTAGAGAGGGGGATCAACCCCAGCATTTT.

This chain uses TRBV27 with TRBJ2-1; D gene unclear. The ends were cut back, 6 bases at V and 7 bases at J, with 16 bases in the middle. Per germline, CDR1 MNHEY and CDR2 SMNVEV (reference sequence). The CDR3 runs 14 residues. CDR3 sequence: CASRTSDASNEQFF. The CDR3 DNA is TGTGCCAGCAGGACGTCGGACGCGAGTAATGAGCAGTTCTTC.

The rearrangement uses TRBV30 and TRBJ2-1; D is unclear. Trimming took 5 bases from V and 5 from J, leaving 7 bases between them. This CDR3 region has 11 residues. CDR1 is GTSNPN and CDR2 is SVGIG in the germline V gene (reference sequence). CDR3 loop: CAWSKNNEQFF. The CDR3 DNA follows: TGTGCCTGGTCAAAAAACAATGAGCAGTTCTTC.

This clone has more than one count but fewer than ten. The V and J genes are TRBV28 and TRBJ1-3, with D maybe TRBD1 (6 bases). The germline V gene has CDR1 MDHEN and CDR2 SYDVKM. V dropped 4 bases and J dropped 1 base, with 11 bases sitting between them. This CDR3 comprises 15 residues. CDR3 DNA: TGTGCCAGCAGTTCCCGGACAGTTTCTGGAAACACCATATATTTT. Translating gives CASSSRTVSGNTIYF.

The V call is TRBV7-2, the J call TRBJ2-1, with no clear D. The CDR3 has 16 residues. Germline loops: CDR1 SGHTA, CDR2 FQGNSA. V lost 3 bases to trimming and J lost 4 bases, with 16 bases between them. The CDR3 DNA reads TGTGCCAGCAGCTTTCATGCTAGTTCCTCTTACAATGAGCAGTTCTTC. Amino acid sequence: CASSFHASSSYNEQFF.

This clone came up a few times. CDR3 DNA sequence: TGCGCCAGCAGCACAACTAGCGGGGGACGGGAGCAGTTCTTC. Its translation: CASSTTSGGREQFF. The chain carries TRBV5-1 and TRBJ2-1, with TRBD2 identical over 11 bases. Germline V lookup: CDR1 SGHRS, CDR2 YFSETQ. The CDR3 has 14 residues. V gave up 4 bases and J gave up 10 bases; unmatched junction bases: 7.

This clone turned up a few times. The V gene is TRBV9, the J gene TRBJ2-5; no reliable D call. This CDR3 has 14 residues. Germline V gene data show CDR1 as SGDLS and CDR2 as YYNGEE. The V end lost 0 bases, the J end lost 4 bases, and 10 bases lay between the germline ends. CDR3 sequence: CASSVGFQTETQYF. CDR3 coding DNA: TGTGCCAGCAGCGTAGGGTTCCAGACAGAGACCCAGTACTTC.

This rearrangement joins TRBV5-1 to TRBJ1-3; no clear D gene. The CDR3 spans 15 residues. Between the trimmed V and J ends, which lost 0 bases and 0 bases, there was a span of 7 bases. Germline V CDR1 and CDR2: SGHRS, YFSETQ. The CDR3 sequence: CASSLDGLSGNTIYF. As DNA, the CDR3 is TGCGCCAGCAGCTTGGACGGACTCTCTGGAAACACCATATATTTT.

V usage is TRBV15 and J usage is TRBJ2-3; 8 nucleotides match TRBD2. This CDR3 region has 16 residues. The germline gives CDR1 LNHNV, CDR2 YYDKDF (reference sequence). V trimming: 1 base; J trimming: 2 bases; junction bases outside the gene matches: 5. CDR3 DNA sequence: TGTGCCACCAGCAGAGGAAGCGGGGGAAACACAGATACGCAGTATTTT. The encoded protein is CATSRGSGGNTDTQYF.

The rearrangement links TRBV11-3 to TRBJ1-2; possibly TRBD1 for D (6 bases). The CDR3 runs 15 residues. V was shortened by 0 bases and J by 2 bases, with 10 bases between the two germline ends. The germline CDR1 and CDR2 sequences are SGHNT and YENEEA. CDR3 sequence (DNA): TGTGCCAGCAGCTTAGAGGCAGGGGACAACTATGGCTACACCTTC. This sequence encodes CASSLEAGDNYGYTF.

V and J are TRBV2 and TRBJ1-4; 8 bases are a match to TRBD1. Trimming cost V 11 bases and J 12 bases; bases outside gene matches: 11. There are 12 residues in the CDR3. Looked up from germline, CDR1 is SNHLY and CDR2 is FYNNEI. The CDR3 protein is CAPAQGEGELFF. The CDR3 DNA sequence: TGTGCCCCTGCACAGGGGGAGGGCGAACTGTTTTTT.

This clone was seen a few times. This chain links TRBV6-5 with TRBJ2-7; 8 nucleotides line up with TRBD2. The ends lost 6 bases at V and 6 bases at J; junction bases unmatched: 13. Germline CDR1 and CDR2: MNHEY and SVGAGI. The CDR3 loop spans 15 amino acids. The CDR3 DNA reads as TGTGCCAGCAGGTTAACACAGGGACGGGGGGGCGAGCAGTACTTC. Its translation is CASRLTQGRGGEQYF.

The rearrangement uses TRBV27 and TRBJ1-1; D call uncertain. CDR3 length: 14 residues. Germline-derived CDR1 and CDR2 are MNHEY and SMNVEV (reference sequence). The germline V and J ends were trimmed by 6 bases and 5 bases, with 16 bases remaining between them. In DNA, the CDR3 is TGTGCCAGCAGGATGGCCCCTAGTGGGACTGAAGCTTTCTTT. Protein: CASRMAPSGTEAFF.

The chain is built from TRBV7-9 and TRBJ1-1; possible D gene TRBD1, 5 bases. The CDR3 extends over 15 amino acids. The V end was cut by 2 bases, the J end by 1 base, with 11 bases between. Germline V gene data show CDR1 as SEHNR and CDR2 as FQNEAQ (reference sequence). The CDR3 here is CASSLMQGGNTEAFF. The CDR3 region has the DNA TGTGCCAGCAGCTTAATGCAGGGAGGGAACACTGAAGCTTTCTTT. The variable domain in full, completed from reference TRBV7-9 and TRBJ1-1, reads DTGVSQNPRHKITKRGQNVTFRCDPISEHNRLYWYRQTLGQGPEFLTYFQNEAQLEKSRLLSDRFSAERPKGSFSTLEIQRTEQGDSAMYLCASSLMQGGNTEAFFGQGTRLTVV.

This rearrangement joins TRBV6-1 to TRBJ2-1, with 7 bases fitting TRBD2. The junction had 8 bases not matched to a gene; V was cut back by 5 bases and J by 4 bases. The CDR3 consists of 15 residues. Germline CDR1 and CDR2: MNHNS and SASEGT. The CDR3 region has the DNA TGTGCCAGCAGTCTAAGCGGGACGCGTTACAATGAGCAGTTCTTC. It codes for CASSLSGTRYNEQFF.

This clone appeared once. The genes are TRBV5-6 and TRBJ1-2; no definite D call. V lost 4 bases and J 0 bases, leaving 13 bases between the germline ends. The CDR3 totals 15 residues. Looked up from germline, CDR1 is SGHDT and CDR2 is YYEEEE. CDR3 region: CASSRAGSSNYGYTF. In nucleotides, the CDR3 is TGTGCCAGCAGCCGAGCCGGATCTTCTAACTATGGCTACACCTTC.

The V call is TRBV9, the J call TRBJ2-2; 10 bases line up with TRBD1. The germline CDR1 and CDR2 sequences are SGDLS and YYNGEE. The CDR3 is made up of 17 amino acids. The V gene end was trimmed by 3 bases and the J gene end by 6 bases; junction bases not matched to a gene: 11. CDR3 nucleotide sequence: TGTGCCAGCAGCGCAACGCTCTCGGGACAGGGGTCCGGGGAGCTGTTTTTT. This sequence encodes CASSATLSGQGSGELFF.

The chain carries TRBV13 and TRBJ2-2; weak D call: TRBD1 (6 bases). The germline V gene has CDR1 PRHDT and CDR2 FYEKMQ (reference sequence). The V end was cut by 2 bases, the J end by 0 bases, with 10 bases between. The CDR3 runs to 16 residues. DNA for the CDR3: TGTGCCAGCAGCTTAAAACAGGGCCCGAACACCGGGGAGCTGTTTTTT. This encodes CASSLKQGPNTGELFF.

DNA for the CDR3: TGTGCCAGTAGTATAGCAGGGACAGGGAACTACGAGCAGTACTTC. Translation gives CASSIAGTGNYEQYF. The chain is built from TRBV19 and TRBJ2-5; 9 bases map to TRBD1. The assigned J gene may be wrong: the sequence end matches TRBJ2-7 better. Germline V gene sequence: CDR1 LNHDA, CDR2 SQIVND (reference sequence). The CDR3 is 15 amino acids.

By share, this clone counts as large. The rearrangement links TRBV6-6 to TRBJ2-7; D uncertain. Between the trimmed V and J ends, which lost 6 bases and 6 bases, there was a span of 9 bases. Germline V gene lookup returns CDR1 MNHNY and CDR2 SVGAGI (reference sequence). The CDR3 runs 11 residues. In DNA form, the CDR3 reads TGTGCCAGCAGGGGCTCCGGCGAGCAGTACTTC. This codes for CASRGSGEQYF.